The 31 T cell receptor beta chains listed next were all sequenced from one sample in a study of radiotherapy plus CTLA-4 blockade in lung cancer. Assay: immunoSEQ multiplex PCR; the TCRdb copy retains only in-frame clones and omits some. The sample records about 28,000 clones, around 80% being singletons. This sample comprised peripheral blood, obtained from a patient treated with radiotherapy plus ipilimumab. The receptors were sampled from a human donor with non-small cell lung cancer who had stable disease on radiotherapy plus ipilimumab.

The chain joins TRBV7-8 to TRBJ2-7; D may match TRBD1 or TRBD2 (6 bases each). The length of the CDR3 is 15 residues. Trimming removed 0 bases from V and 6 bases from J, with 15 bases in between. The germline CDR1 and CDR2 sequences are SGHVS and FQNEAQ. The chain's CDR3 is CASSLASGATFEQYV. As DNA, the CDR3 is TGTGCCAGCAGCTTAGCATCGGGGGCCACCTTCGAGCAGTACGTC.

V usage is TRBV19 and J usage is TRBJ1-5; D not resolved. The CDR3 contains 15 residues. V was trimmed by 2 bases and J by 3 bases, leaving 11 bases between them. Germline V gives CDR1 LNHDA, CDR2 SQIVND (reference sequence). Written as DNA, the CDR3 is TGTGCCAGTAGTATAAACCGGGTCCCCAATCAGCCCCAGCATTTT. It encodes CASSINRVPNQPQHF. Supplemented by reference TRBV19 and TRBJ1-5, the full variable domain reads DGGITQSPKYLFRKEGQNVTLSCEQNLNHDAMYWYRQDPGQGLRLIYYSQIVNDFQKGDIAEGYSVSREKKESFPLTVTSAQKNPTAFYLCASSINRVPNQPQHFGDGTRLSIL.

CDR3 amino acids: CADSTGGMEKLFF. The CDR3 DNA reads as TGTGCCGACTCGACAGGTGGAATGGAAAAACTGTTTTTT. The V gene is TRBV2, the J gene TRBJ1-4; possible D gene TRBD1, 6 bases. The germline V gene encodes CDR1 SNHLY and CDR2 FYNNEI. The CDR3 is 13 amino acids. The V and J ends lost 11 bases and 8 bases respectively, with 18 bases between them.

J is TRBJ2-5 and V is TRBV5-1; possible D gene TRBD1, 5 bases. V dropped 2 bases and J dropped 2 bases, with 16 bases sitting between them. Germline lookup yields CDR1 SGHRS and CDR2 YFSETQ. This CDR3 is built from 16 residues. Here the CDR3 DNA reads TGCGCCAGCAGCTTAGGTGCAGGGCCAGGACAAGAGACCCAGTACTTC. It specifies CASSLGAGPGQETQYF.

The chain is built from TRBV12-5 and TRBJ1-2, with a possible D match to TRBD1 (5 bases). The germline gives CDR1 LGHNT, CDR2 FRNRAP. With 3 bases removed from V and 8 bases from J, the gap between germline ends came to 13 bases. This CDR3 is 13 amino acids long. CDR3 in DNA: TGTGCTAGTGGTTTTTGGGGGATTTACGGCTACACCTTC. It yields the protein CASGFWGIYGYTF.

The chain has TRBV19 and TRBJ1-6; no clear D. This CDR3 contains 15 residues. V was pared by 1 base and J by 6 bases, with 10 bases between. Germline assignment: CDR1 LNHDA and CDR2 SQIVND (reference sequence). CDR3 sequence reads: CASSIASGSNSPLHF. DNA of the CDR3: TGTGCCAGTAGTATAGCTTCGGGGTCTAATTCACCCCTCCACTTT.

This chain joins TRBV10-2 and TRBJ1-1; TRBD1 matches at 11 bases. Trimming took 6 bases from V and 8 from J; bases not matched to a gene: 2. This CDR3 spans 12 amino acids. Germline values: CDR1 WSHSY, CDR2 SAAADI. The CDR3 here is CASSRDRGEAFF. CDR3 DNA: TGCGCCAGCAGCAGGGACAGGGGGGAAGCTTTCTTT.

This clone has a single count. The CDR3 DNA follows: TGCGCCAGCAGCATTGACCGTAGCACAGATACGCAGTATTTT. Its translation: CASSIDRSTDTQYF. V usage is TRBV5-1 and J usage is TRBJ2-3; no firm D call. The germline V and J ends were trimmed by 4 bases and 0 bases, with 9 bases remaining between them. The CDR3 extends over 14 amino acids. Looked up from germline, CDR1 is SGHRS and CDR2 is YFSETQ.

The chain carries TRBV11-2 and TRBJ2-5, with TRBD1 matching over 10 bases. Germline V gene lookup returns CDR1 SGHAT and CDR2 FQNNGV. CDR3 size: 15 residues. After removal of 4 bases from V and 9 bases from J, the junction contained 11 bases not matched to a gene. CDR3 sequence reads: CASSSGQGPTWAQYF. CDR3 bases: TGTGCCAGCAGCTCGGGACAGGGGCCAACCTGGGCCCAGTACTTC.

The genes are TRBV7-9 and TRBJ1-5, with a possible D match to TRBD1 (5 bases). Between the trimmed V and J ends, which lost 1 base and 1 base, there was a span of 5 bases. The CDR3 length is 14 residues. CDR1 and CDR2 from the germline V gene are SEHNR and FQNEAQ (reference sequence). As DNA, the CDR3 is TGTGCCAGCAGCTTAGGGGACAGCAATCAGCCCCAGCATTTT. Its translation is CASSLGDSNQPQHF. Combining the CDR3 with reference TRBV7-9 and TRBJ1-5 gives the whole variable domain DTGVSQNPRHKITKRGQNVTFRCDPISEHNRLYWYRQTLGQGPEFLTYFQNEAQLEKSRLLSDRFSAERPKGSFSTLEIQRTEQGDSAMYLCASSLGDSNQPQHFGDGTRLSIL.

CDR3 coding DNA: TGTGCCAGCAGCTTAACTGCAGCGAACACTGAAGCTTTCTTT. Its protein is CASSLTAANTEAFF. This sequence joins TRBV5-4 and TRBJ1-1, with D hard to call. Per germline, CDR1 SGHNT and CDR2 YYREEE (reference sequence). The CDR3 length is 14 residues. With 2 bases removed from V and 1 base from J, the gap between germline ends came to 9 bases.

This rearrangement joins TRBV28 to TRBJ1-2; D gene uncertain. CDR3 length equals 13 residues. Germline CDR1 and CDR2: MDHEN and SYDVKM. Trimming took 7 bases from V and 6 from J, leaving 15 bases between them. The CDR3 here is CASTPPSGDGYTF. CDR3 nucleotides: TGTGCCAGCACTCCACCCTCGGGAGATGGCTACACCTTC.

The genes are TRBV6-1 and TRBJ2-2; D may be TRBD1 (6 bases). There are 13 residues in the CDR3. Germline V gene data show CDR1 as MNHNS and CDR2 as SASEGT. Trimming took 4 bases from V and 6 from J, leaving 9 bases between them. This CDR3 reads CASSATGSGELFF. The CDR3 DNA follows: TGTGCCAGCAGTGCCACAGGGTCCGGGGAGCTGTTTTTT.

The chain uses TRBV5-8 and TRBJ1-2, with D possibly TRBD1 on 6 matching bases. Germline V CDR1 and CDR2: SGHTS, YDEGEE. The CDR3 has 15 amino acids. Trimming cost V 0 bases and J 2 bases, with 11 bases left between them. DNA of the CDR3: TGTGCCAGCAGCTTGGATTTCCAGGGGAACTATGGCTACACCTTC. It codes for CASSLDFQGNYGYTF.

This chain links TRBV7-2 with TRBJ2-7; TRBD1 matches at 9 bases. The V and J ends lost 2 bases and 4 bases, in that order; junction bases with no gene match: 6. Germline V gene sequence: CDR1 SGHTA, CDR2 FQGNSA. The CDR3 is 15 residues long. The chain's CDR3 is CASSLSAGQGYEQYF. CDR3 bases: TGTGCCAGCAGCTTATCAGCGGGACAGGGTTACGAGCAGTACTTC.

The V and J genes are TRBV10-3 and TRBJ2-1, with 9 bases identical to TRBD1. The germline CDR1 and CDR2 sequences are ENHRY and SYGVKD. There are 15 residues in the CDR3. The junction had 14 bases not matched to a gene; V was cut back by 8 bases and J by 9 bases. As DNA, the CDR3 is TGTGCCATCCGGTGGGGTAAAACAGGGGGCCCTGAGCAGTTCTTC. Amino acids: CAIRWGKTGGPEQFF.

The rearrangement links TRBV11-2 to TRBJ2-7, with unresolved D. This CDR3 region has 12 residues. CDR1 and CDR2 from the germline V gene are SGHAT and FQNNGV. Deletions cut 1 base from V and 2 bases from J, with 3 bases between. The CDR3 loop is CASSLGTYEQYV. In nucleotides, the CDR3 is TGTGCCAGCAGCTTAGGGACCTACGAGCAGTACGTC.

In this sample, this clone turned up a few times. V usage is TRBV6-5 and J usage is TRBJ1-4; D is possibly TRBD1 (6 bases). There are 13 residues in the CDR3. The V gene's germline CDR1 is MNHEY and CDR2 SVGAGI. V lost 5 bases and J 5 bases, leaving 9 bases between the germline ends. In nucleotides, the CDR3 is TGTGCCAGCAGTCCGGACAGCAATGAAAAACTGTTTTTT. Residues: CASSPDSNEKLFF.

This sequence joins TRBV19 and TRBJ1-6; D is ambiguous. Trimming stripped 6 bases from V and 6 bases from J, with 9 bases between. The CDR3 runs 13 residues. Germline V gene data show CDR1 as LNHDA and CDR2 as SQIVND (reference sequence). CDR3 nucleotide sequence: TGTGCCAGTAGAGGGAACGGTAATTCACCCCTCCACTTT. Protein product: CASRGNGNSPLHF. Looking up the rest from reference TRBV19 and TRBJ1-6 gives the full variable domain: DGGITQSPKYLFRKEGQNVTLSCEQNLNHDAMYWYRQDPGQGLRLIYYSQIVNDFQKGDIAEGYSVSREKKESFPLTVTSAQKNPTAFYLCASRGNGNSPLHFGNGTRLTVT.

This clone was observed a few times. A read error may account for a junction end that differs from germline. The chain carries TRBV13 and TRBJ1-2, with D hard to call. CDR3 length: 14 amino acids. Germline V gives CDR1 PRHDT, CDR2 FYEKMQ (reference sequence). The CDR3 nucleotides read TGTGCCAGCAGTTTAGTAGGCGGGCGCTATGGCTACACCTTC. Translating it yields CASSLVGGRYGYTF.

The chain links TRBV5-1 to TRBJ1-1, with D possibly TRBD1 on 5 matching bases. Germline V gene sequence: CDR1 SGHRS, CDR2 YFSETQ. V was pared by 4 bases and J by 1 base, with 11 bases between. This CDR3 is built from 14 residues. This CDR3 reads CASSQTTGNTEAFF. The CDR3 DNA sequence: TGCGCCAGCAGCCAAACTACAGGGAACACTGAAGCTTTCTTT.

The chain joins TRBV6-4 to TRBJ2-2; D uncertain. Per germline, CDR1 MRHNA and CDR2 SNTAGT. V was trimmed by 3 bases and J by 5 bases, leaving 7 bases between them. There are 13 residues in the CDR3. CDR3 coding DNA: TGTGCCAGCAGTGAAAGTGAAACCGGGGAGCTGTTTTTT. Protein product: CASSESETGELFF.

CDR3 protein: CASSGTSGGSSYNEQFF. The DNA of the CDR3 is TGCGCCAGCAGTGGGACTAGCGGGGGCAGCTCCTACAATGAGCAGTTCTTC. V is TRBV10-2 and J is TRBJ2-1; 13 nucleotides line up with TRBD2. CDR3 length: 17 amino acids. Germline V CDR1 and CDR2: WSHSY, SAAADI. V lost 4 bases, J lost 0 bases, and 3 bases stayed unmatched.

The chain recombines TRBV6-5 with TRBJ1-2; D might be TRBD1 (5 bases). The V gene's germline CDR1 is MNHEY and CDR2 SVGAGI. The CDR3 has 15 amino acids. Deletions cut 0 bases from V and 3 bases from J, with 11 bases between. DNA for the CDR3: TGTGCCAGCAGTTACTCGAGTAGGGGCGACTATGGCTACACCTTC. Amino acid sequence: CASSYSSRGDYGYTF.

This chain joins TRBV2 and TRBJ2-2, with 10 bases lining up with TRBD2. Trimming cost V 3 bases and J 7 bases; bases outside gene matches: 11. From germline, CDR1 is SNHLY and CDR2 FYNNEI. CDR3 length equals 17 residues. CDR3 nucleotides: TGTGCCAGCAGTGAGCCTGGGACTAGCGTCTCGGGCGGGGAGCTGTTTTTT. Its protein is CASSEPGTSVSGGELFF.

This chain uses TRBV5-1 with TRBJ2-3, with a possible D match to TRBD1 (5 bases). Germline loops: CDR1 SGHRS, CDR2 YFSETQ. The CDR3 has 15 residues. Trimming took 0 bases from V and 4 from J, leaving 12 bases between them. The CDR3 nucleotides read TGCGCCAGCAGCTTGGACTGGTCAGGGTCAGATACGCAGTATTTT. It encodes CASSLDWSGSDTQYF. The variable domain in full, with the rest retrieved from reference TRBV5-1 and TRBJ2-3, is KAGVTQTPRYLIKTRGQQVTLSCSPISGHRSVSWYQQTPGQGLQFLFEYFSETQRNKGNFPGRFSGRQFSNSRSEMNVSTLELGDSALYLCASSLDWSGSDTQYFGPGTRLTVL.

In DNA, the CDR3 is TGTGCCAGCAGCGTAGTCGCGGGGGCGGGTAATGAGCAGTTCTTC. Translation gives CASSVVAGAGNEQFF. The rearrangement joins TRBV9 to TRBJ2-1, with a weak D call TRBD2 (7 bases). Trimming took 0 bases from V and 7 from J, leaving 14 bases between them. The CDR3 sequence is 15 residues long. Germline loops: CDR1 SGDLS, CDR2 YYNGEE.

The chain is built from TRBV4-1 and TRBJ1-4; a weak D match, TRBD1 (6 bases). This CDR3 is 14 amino acids long. Germline CDR1 is MGHRA and CDR2 is YSYEKL. Trimming left V 10 bases short and J 8 bases short, with 20 bases between. CDR3 DNA sequence: TGCGCCACCGCCCGAGGGGGGGCGAGAGAAAAACTGTTTTTT. This codes for CATARGGAREKLFF.

The chain links TRBV19 to TRBJ1-1; 7 positions agree with TRBD1. Looked up from germline, CDR1 is LNHDA and CDR2 is SQIVND (reference sequence). There are 15 residues in the CDR3. V dropped 1 base and J dropped 1; count of bases not matched to a gene: 3. The CDR3 spells CASSIGAGGNTEAFF. CDR3 coding DNA: TGTGCCAGTAGTATAGGCGCAGGGGGGAACACTGAAGCTTTCTTT.

This chain connects TRBV4-1 to TRBJ1-1, with D maybe TRBD1 (5 bases). This CDR3 is 16 amino acids long. CDR1 is MGHRA, CDR2 YSYEKL, per germline. V was cut by 4 bases and J by 5 bases, with 20 bases left in between. The CDR3 bases are TGCGCCAGCAGCCCCTCCGCGATATGGGGGGGGACTGAAGCTTTCTTT. Translation: CASSPSAIWGGTEAFF.

Notes on this clone: Within the sample, other DNA sequences also encode this same CDR3. The chain has TRBV13 and TRBJ1-5; 9 bases are a match to TRBD1. CDR1 is PRHDT, CDR2 FYEKMQ, per germline (reference sequence). V dropped 3 bases and J dropped 5; count of bases not matched to a gene: 2. This CDR3 has 14 residues. CDR3 residues: CASSLGQGHQPQHF. The DNA for the CDR3 is TGTGCCAGCAGCTTGGGACAGGGCCATCAGCCCCAGCATTTT.